Listed here is a single T cell receptor (beta chain). V lost 2 bases and J lost 5; bases outside the gene matches: 10. The CDR3 extends over 16 amino acids. Germline V gene lookup returns CDR1 SGHTA and CDR2 FQGNSA. The table came from immunoSEQ multiplex PCR; TCRdb's copy has only in-frame clones and leaves some out. The sample records around 110,000 clones, around 90% being singletons. These data come from a study of control samples from healthy donors and cancer patients. This receptor was taken from a woman aged 70-85 years in good health. Sequencing used blood. The chain couples TRBV7-2 to TRBJ2-5; 8 bases align to TRBD2. The CDR3 nucleotides are TGTGCCAGCAGCTTAAGGGCGGGGGGCTTCAGGGAGACCCAGTACTTC. It specifies CASSLRAGGFRETQYF. Complete variable domain (other parts from reference TRBV7-2 and TRBJ2-5): GAGVSQSPSNKVTEKGKDVELRCDPISGHTALYWYRQSLGQGLEFLIYFQGNSAPDKSGLPSDRFSAERTGGSVSTLTIQRTQQEDSAVYLCASSLRAGGFRETQYFGPGTRLLVL.